The 20 T cell receptor beta chains given below trace back to one sample, sequenced in a study of T cells in localized non-small cell lung cancer. The data were produced by immunoSEQ multiplex PCR, yet TCRdb's version contains in-frame clones alone and is incomplete. Here the sample spans tens of thousands of clones, about 87% being singletons. The sequenced sample was peripheral blood, obtained before any cancer treatment. These receptors all stem from a man aged 35 to 70 with stage I squamous cell lung carcinoma.

This clone was detected only once. The CDR3 coding sequence is TGCGCCAGCAGCTTTAACGGTCAAGAGACCCAGTACTTC. Protein: CASSFNGQETQYF. This chain uses TRBV5-1 with TRBJ2-5; D remains ambiguous. Trimming pared 2 bases from V and 2 bases from J, leaving 7 bases between. The CDR3 extends over 13 amino acids. Looked up from germline, CDR1 is SGHRS and CDR2 is YFSETQ.

This chain connects TRBV28 to TRBJ1-6; possible D gene TRBD1, 5 bases. The CDR3 is 14 residues long. The V end was cut by 6 bases, the J end by 10 bases, with 16 bases between. Germline CDR1 MDHEN, CDR2 SYDVKM. The CDR3 spells CASSPLAGGSPLHF. The CDR3 region has the DNA TGTGCCAGCAGCCCGCTAGCGGGGGGATCACCCCTCCACTTT.

V and J are TRBV7-8 and TRBJ1-4, with 7 bases identical to TRBD1. The CDR3 has 16 amino acids. After removal of 4 bases from V and 1 base from J, the junction contained 6 bases not matched to a gene. Germline assignment: CDR1 SGHVS and CDR2 FQNEAQ. CDR3 sequence: CASSWGQLRTNEKLFF. CDR3 DNA sequence: TGTGCCAGCAGCTGGGGACAGCTTCGAACTAATGAAAAACTGTTTTTT.

The rearrangement uses TRBV18 and TRBJ1-4, with D perhaps matching TRBD1 (5 bases). CDR3 length: 16 residues. The germline V gene has CDR1 KGHSH and CDR2 LQKENI. The ends were cut back, 1 base at V and 8 bases at J, with 17 bases in the middle. The CDR3 region has the DNA TGTGCCAGCTCACCACTCCAGGTCGGGGGTGGGGAAAAACTGTTTTTT. It translates to CASSPLQVGGGEKLFF.

The chain carries TRBV6-1 and TRBJ2-2, with TRBD2 matching 10 bases. Germline values: CDR1 MNHNS, CDR2 SASEGT. The CDR3 has 15 residues. Germline trimming cut 5 bases from V and 7 bases from J; bases unmatched to any gene: 7. This chain's CDR3 is CASSKPSGGNGELFF. CDR3 coding DNA: TGTGCCAGCAGTAAACCTAGCGGGGGAAACGGGGAGCTGTTTTTT.

The rearrangement links TRBV5-1 to TRBJ2-7, with 9 nucleotides matching TRBD1. The V and J ends lost 4 bases and 2 bases, in that order; junction bases with no gene match: 7. CDR1 and CDR2 from the germline V gene are SGHRS and YFSETQ. The CDR3 sequence is 15 residues long. The CDR3 DNA reads TGCGCCAGCAGCCGCCGGGACAGGGAAACCTACGAGCAGTACTTC. Translating gives CASSRRDRETYEQYF.

The chain recombines TRBV7-9 with TRBJ2-6; maybe TRBD1 (5 bases). V lost 2 bases to trimming and J lost 0 bases, with 11 bases between them. CDR3 size: 17 residues. Germline CDR1 is SEHNR and CDR2 is FQNEAQ (reference sequence). CDR3 sequence: CASSLRQINSGANVLTF. CDR3 nucleotide sequence: TGTGCCAGCAGCTTACGACAGATCAACTCTGGGGCCAACGTCCTGACTTTC.

The V and J genes are TRBV7-9 and TRBJ2-3; 7 nucleotides agree with TRBD1. Germline loops: CDR1 SEHNR, CDR2 FQNEAQ (reference sequence). The ends lost 3 bases at V and 9 bases at J; junction bases unmatched: 15. The CDR3 is 16 amino acids. CDR3 sequence: CASSLGQRSTFRTQYF. For the CDR3, the DNA is TGTGCCAGCAGCTTGGGACAGAGATCGACCTTTCGGACGCAGTATTTT.

The chain carries TRBV19 and TRBJ2-3; 10 bases agree with TRBD1. CDR3 length: 14 amino acids. With V trimmed by 8 bases and J by 4 bases, 6 bases remained unmatched. CDR1 is LNHDA and CDR2 is SQIVND in the germline V gene (reference sequence). The CDR3 sequence is CASRDRGHADTQYF. The CDR3 nucleotides are TGTGCCAGTCGGGACAGGGGACACGCAGATACGCAGTATTTT.

The chain uses TRBV19 and TRBJ2-1; 9 positions agree with TRBD2. CDR1 is LNHDA and CDR2 is SQIVND in the germline V gene (reference sequence). Germline trimming cut 3 bases from V and 2 bases from J; bases unmatched to any gene: 5. This CDR3 is built from 16 residues. This CDR3 is CASSISSGVPYNEQFF. CDR3 DNA sequence: TGTGCCAGTAGTATCTCTAGCGGGGTACCCTACAATGAGCAGTTCTTC.

This chain links TRBV4-2 with TRBJ1-1; a possible D gene is TRBD1 (6 bases). Germline values: CDR1 LGHNA, CDR2 YNFKEQ. There are 15 residues in the CDR3. V lost 3 bases and J 0 bases, leaving 11 bases between the germline ends. The DNA for the CDR3 is TGTGCCAGCAGCCAGTCACAGGGAGTGAACACTGAAGCTTTCTTT. This translates into CASSQSQGVNTEAFF.

The V gene is TRBV29-1, the J gene TRBJ2-7; D is possibly TRBD2 (7 bases). The CDR3 is 14 amino acids. V was shortened by 1 base and J by 11 bases, with 21 bases between the two germline ends. Germline V gives CDR1 SQVTM, CDR2 ANQGSEA. CDR3 DNA sequence: TGCAGCGTTGAAGTCCCACGGGGGGCAAAGTTGGAGTACTTC. It codes for CSVEVPRGAKLEYF.

The chain has TRBV19 and TRBJ1-5; TRBD1 might be the D (5 bases). Trimming took 5 bases from V and 5 from J, leaving 13 bases between them. Germline V gene data show CDR1 as LNHDA and CDR2 as SQIVND (reference sequence). The CDR3 is 14 amino acids. In nucleotides, the CDR3 is TGTGCCAGTAGTCTATCCGGGGGGGATCAGCCCCAGCATTTT. Its translation is CASSLSGGDQPQHF.

This clone was detected once. Here the CDR3 DNA reads TGTGCCAGCAGCCCCATTGGGCTAGCGGGGGGGCAGAAGACCCAGTACTTC. This codes for CASSPIGLAGGQKTQYF. The chain combines TRBV7-2 with TRBJ2-5; TRBD2 matches 12 bases. The CDR3 runs 17 residues. The V segment lost 5 bases and the J segment 6 bases; nucleotides outside the gene matches: 13. Germline assignment: CDR1 SGHTA and CDR2 FQGNSA.

This clone was counted a single time. The chain employs TRBV5-1 and TRBJ1-3; TRBD1 is a possible D gene (5 bases). Germline V gene data show CDR1 as SGHRS and CDR2 as YFSETQ. V was shortened by 4 bases and J by 0 bases, with 14 bases between the two germline ends. The CDR3 has 16 residues. The CDR3 here is CASSEPGLTSGNTIYF. The CDR3 DNA reads TGCGCCAGCAGCGAGCCGGGACTGACCTCTGGAAACACCATATATTTT.

Concerning this clone: Additional DNA sequences in this sample encode the identical CDR3. The chain employs TRBV14 and TRBJ1-1; D ambiguous. Per the germline V gene, CDR1 is SGHDN and CDR2 is FVKESK. V was clipped by 6 bases and J by 1 base, with 9 bases between them. This CDR3 comprises 13 residues. CDR3 DNA: TGTGCCAGCAGTCTCAGCACGAACACTGAAGCTTTCTTT. Translating gives CASSLSTNTEAFF.

This clone was seen a single time. The chain combines TRBV5-1 with TRBJ2-3, with 7 bases lining up with TRBD1. The junction had 4 bases not matched to a gene; V was cut back by 2 bases and J by 4 bases. The length of the CDR3 is 14 residues. Germline V gene sequence: CDR1 SGHRS, CDR2 YFSETQ. This CDR3 reads CASSLGDSSDTQYF. CDR3 bases: TGCGCCAGCAGCTTAGGGGACAGCTCAGATACGCAGTATTTT.

The chain joins TRBV5-1 to TRBJ2-5; the D is unclear. The V end lost 5 bases, the J end lost 2 bases, and 10 bases lay between the germline ends. There are 13 residues in the CDR3. Germline V gives CDR1 SGHRS, CDR2 YFSETQ. CDR3 DNA sequence: TGCGCCAGCAGTCGAGATCTTCAAGAGACCCAGTACTTC. Its protein product is CASSRDLQETQYF.

This chain joins TRBV29-1 and TRBJ1-4; 9 nucleotides agree with TRBD1. Germline V CDR1 and CDR2: SQVTM, ANQGSEA. Losses at the gene ends were 4 bases for V and 8 bases for J; bases not matched to a gene: 5. The CDR3 totals 13 residues. CDR3 sequence: CSVGGTGSEKLFF. CDR3 bases: TGCAGCGTTGGAGGGACAGGGTCAGAAAAACTGTTTTTT.

The gene calls are TRBV19 and TRBJ1-2; 10 bases match TRBD1. The CDR3 sequence is 15 residues long. The V segment lost 6 bases and the J segment 5 bases; nucleotides outside the gene matches: 9. Germline CDR1 LNHDA, CDR2 SQIVND (reference sequence). CDR3 DNA sequence: TGTGCCAGTAGCTTAGACAGGGGGCGGCGGTATGGCTACACCTTC. This sequence encodes CASSLDRGRRYGYTF.